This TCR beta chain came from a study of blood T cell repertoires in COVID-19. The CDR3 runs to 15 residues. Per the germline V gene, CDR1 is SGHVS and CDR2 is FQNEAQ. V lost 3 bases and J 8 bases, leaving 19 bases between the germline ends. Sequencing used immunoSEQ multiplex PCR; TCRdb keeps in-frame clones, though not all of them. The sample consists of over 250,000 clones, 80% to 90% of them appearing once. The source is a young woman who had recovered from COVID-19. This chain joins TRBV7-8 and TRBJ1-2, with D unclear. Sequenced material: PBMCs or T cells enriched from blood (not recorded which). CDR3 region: CASSFLGYSPGGYTF. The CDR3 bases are TGTGCCAGCAGCTTTTTAGGTTACTCCCCGGGGGGCTACACCTTC.